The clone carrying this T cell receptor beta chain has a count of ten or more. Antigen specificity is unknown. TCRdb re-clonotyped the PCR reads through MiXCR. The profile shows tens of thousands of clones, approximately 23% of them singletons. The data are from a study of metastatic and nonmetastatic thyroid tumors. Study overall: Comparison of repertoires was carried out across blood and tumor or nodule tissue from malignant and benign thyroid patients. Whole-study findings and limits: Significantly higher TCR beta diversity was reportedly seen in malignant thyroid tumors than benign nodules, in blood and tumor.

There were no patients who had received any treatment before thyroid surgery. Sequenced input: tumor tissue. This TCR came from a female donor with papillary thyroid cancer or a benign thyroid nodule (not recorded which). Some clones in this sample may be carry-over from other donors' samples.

This CDR3 is CASSVGPRETQYF. CDR3 in DNA: TGTGCCAGCAGTGTGGGACCTCGGGAGACCCAGTACTTC. The rearrangement links TRBV2 to TRBJ2-5, with D perhaps TRBD1 or TRBD2 (5 bases each). Germline V lookup: CDR1 SNHLY, CDR2 FYNNEI. V lost 4 bases and J 5 bases, leaving 11 bases between the germline ends. The CDR3 consists of 13 residues.